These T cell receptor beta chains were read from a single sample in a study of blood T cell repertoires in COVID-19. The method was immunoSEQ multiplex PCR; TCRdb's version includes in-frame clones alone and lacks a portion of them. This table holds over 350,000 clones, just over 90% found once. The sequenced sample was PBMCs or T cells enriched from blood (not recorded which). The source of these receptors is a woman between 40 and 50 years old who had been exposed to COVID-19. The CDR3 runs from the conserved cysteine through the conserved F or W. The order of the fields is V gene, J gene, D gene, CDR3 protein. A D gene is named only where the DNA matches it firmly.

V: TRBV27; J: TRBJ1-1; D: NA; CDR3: CASSFGQGLTEAFF
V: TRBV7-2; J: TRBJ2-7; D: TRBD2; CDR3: CASSSRTSGTYEQYF
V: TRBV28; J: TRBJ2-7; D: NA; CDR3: CASSLASLPQGYEQYF
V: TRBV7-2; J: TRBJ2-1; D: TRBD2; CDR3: CASSFSSVSSGSRNEQFF
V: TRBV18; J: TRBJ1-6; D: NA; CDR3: CASSHGQPNSPLHF
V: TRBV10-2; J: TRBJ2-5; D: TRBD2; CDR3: CASRSGRLQETQYF
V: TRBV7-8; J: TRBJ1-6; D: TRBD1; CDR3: CASSWDRDRDGRNSPLHF
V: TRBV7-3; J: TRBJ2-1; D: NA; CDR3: CASSLGTGVVDEQFF
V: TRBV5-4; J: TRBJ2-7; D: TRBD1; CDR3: CASSTRQGKSYEQYF
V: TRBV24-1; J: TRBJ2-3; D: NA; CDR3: CATSDLGMDGGDTQYF
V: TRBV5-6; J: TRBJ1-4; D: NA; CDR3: CASSLTQGSTNEKLFF
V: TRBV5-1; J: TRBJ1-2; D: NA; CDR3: CASLSSAGGRDYTF
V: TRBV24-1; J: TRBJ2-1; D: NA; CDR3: CATSEAVDEQFF
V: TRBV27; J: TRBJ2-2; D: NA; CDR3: CASSLSLLSGELFF
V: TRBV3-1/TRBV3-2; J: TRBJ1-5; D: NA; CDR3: CASSQEGQNQPQHF
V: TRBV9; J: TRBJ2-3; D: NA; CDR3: CASSVPIRGGDTDTQYF
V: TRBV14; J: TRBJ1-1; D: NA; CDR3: CASSQYVTEAFF
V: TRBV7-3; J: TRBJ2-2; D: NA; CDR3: CASSPSTGELFF
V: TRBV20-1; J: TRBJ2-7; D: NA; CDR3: CSARVGRGQYF
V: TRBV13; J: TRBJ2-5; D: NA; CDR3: CASSLGTDGSQYF
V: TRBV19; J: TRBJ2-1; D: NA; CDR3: CAIRSGNGDEQFF
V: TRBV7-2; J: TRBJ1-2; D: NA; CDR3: CASSLSLGSRGNGYTF
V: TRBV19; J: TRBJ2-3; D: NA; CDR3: CASSIAGDIRNTQYF
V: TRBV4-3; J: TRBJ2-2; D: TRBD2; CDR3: CASSHRWGEGGELFF
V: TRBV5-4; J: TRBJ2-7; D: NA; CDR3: CASSPGVGAYEQYF
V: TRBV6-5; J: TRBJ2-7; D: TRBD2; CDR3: CASNSGTSGFYEQYF
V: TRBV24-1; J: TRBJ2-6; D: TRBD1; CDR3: CATSEGQGIPGANVLTF
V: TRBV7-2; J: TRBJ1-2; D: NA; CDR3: CASSLVSGSLYGYTF
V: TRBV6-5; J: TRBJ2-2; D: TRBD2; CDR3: CATSRVAGETGELFF
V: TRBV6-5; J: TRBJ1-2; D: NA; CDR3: CASSYTGLSGYTF
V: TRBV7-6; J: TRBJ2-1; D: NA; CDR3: CASSLDATAAHEQFF
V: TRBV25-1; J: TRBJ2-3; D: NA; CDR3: CASNLGGTDTQYF
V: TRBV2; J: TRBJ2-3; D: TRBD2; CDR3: CASSETSGVTDTQYF
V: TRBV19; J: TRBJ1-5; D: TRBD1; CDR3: CASSIGTGGKEPQHF
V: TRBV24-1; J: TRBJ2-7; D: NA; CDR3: CATSDPSSYEQYF
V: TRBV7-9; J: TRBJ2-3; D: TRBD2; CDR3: CASSLDGGAPDTQYF
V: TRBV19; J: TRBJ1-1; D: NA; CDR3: CASSISPGMNTEAFF
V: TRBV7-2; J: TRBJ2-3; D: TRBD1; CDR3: CASSRDRGTDTQYF
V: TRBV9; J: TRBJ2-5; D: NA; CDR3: CASSVGQRETQYF
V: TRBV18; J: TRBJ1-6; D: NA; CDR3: CASSPIDSYNSPLHF
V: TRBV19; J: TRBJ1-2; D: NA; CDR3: CASSISPANYGYTF
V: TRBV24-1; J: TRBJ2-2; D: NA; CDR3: CATSGRGANTGELFF
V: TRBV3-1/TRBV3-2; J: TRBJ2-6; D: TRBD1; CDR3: CASSQDLGTGGSGANVLTF
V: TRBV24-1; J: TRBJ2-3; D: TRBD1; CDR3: CATSDFRTGTDTQYF
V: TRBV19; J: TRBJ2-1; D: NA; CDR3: CASSLSSSPPYNEQFF
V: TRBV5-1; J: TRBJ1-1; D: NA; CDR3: CASSPTGANTEAFF
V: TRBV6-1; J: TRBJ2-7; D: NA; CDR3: CASSEKGPTYEQYF
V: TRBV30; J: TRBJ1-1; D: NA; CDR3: CAWSVRHRANTEAFF
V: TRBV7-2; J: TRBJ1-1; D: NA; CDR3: CASSPRGALGEAFF
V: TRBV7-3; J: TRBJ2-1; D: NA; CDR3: CASSFRRGTYNEQFF
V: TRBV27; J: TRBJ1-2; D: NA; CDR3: CASSPQGLDGYTF
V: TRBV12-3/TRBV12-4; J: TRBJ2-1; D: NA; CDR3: CASSPWTGNEQFF
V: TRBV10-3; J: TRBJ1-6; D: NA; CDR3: CAIRNRAGDSPLHF
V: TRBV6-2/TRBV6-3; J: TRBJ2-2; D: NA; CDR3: CASSYRQGNTGELFF
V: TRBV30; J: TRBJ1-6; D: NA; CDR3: CAWSQVSPLHF
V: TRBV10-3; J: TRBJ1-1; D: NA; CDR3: CAISESASGANTEAFF
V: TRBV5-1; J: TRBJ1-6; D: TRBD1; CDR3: CASSLDPTGLGSPLHF
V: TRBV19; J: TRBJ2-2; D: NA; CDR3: CASSIPTGVWTGELFF